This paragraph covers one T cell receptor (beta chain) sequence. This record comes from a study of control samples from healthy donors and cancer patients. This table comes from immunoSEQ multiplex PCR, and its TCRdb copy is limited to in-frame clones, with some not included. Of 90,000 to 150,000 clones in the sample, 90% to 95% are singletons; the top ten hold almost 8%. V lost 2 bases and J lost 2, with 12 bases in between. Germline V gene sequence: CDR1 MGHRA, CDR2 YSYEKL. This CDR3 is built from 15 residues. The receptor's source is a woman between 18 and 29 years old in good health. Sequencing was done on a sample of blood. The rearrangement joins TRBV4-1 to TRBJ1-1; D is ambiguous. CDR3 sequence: CASSQPLTANTEAFF. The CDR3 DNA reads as TGCGCCAGCAGCCAACCCCTGACGGCTAACACTGAAGCTTTCTTT.